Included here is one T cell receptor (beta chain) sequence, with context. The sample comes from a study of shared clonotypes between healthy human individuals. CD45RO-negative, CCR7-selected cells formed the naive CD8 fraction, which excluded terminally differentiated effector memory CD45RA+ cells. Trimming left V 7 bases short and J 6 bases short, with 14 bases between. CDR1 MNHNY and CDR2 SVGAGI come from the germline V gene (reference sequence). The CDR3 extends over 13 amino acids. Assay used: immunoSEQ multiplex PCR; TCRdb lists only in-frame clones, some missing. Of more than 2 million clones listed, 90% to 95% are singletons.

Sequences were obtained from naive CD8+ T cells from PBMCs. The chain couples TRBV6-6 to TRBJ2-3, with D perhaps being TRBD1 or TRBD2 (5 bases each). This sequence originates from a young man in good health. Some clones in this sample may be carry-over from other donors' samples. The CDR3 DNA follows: TGTGCCAGCATATCCCACGGGACGGATACGCAGTATTTT. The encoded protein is CASISHGTDTQYF.